This TCR beta chain was documented in a study of T cell repertoires in cytomegalovirus infection. Across the study: Through public TCR beta signatures, both CMV infection and matching HLA type were indicated. Findings and limits, study-wide: Pooled public TCR beta family frequency picked out CMV carriers with the relevant HLA. What dominated the ex vivo response were HLA-C-restricted CMV-specific TCR beta clonotypes.

This clonotype was detected many times. Its antigen is currently unknown. Unmatched junction bases numbered 5, after V lost 7 bases and J lost 0 bases. This CDR3 has 15 residues. Germline V gives CDR1 SGHTA, CDR2 FQGNSA. TCRdb independently ran MiXCR on the reads; one entry per CDR3 protein. Altogether a few hundred thousand distinct CDR3 sequences are present, roughly a third being singletons, with the ten largest covering roughly 17%. The sample was cultured PBMCs, taken from culture after CMV antigen stimulation. This clonotype was obtained from a human donor in good health (CMV status not recorded). Some clones in this sample may be carry-over from other donors' samples. This chain links TRBV7-2 with TRBJ2-2; 7 bases are shared with TRBD2. CDR3 region: CASNPSGTNTGELFF. CDR3 nucleotide sequence: TGTGCCAGCAACCCTAGCGGTACGAACACCGGGGAGCTGTTTTTT.